This section outlines one T cell receptor (beta chain) sequence together with its context. No antigen is known for it. Sequencing used immunoSEQ multiplex PCR; TCRdb keeps in-frame clones, though not all of them. The sample records more than 110,000 clones, about 86% being singletons. Between the trimmed V and J ends, which lost 5 bases and 5 bases, there was a span of 24 bases. The CDR3 is 17 amino acids. Germline CDR1 and CDR2: LNHNV and YYDKDF (reference sequence). Separation from the roughly 690-subject first cohort characterized the roughly 130-subject validation cohort, to which the donors belonged. The sample is drawn from a study of cytomegalovirus exposure and HLA in healthy donors. Whole-study results and caveats: Using the classifier, cytomegalovirus status was reportedly diagnosed with high specificity and sensitivity.

The genes are TRBV15 and TRBJ1-2; a possible D gene is TRBD1 (5 bases). The specimen sequenced was PBMCs. This clonotype was obtained from a man in his late teens or twenties in good health and CMV-seronegative. The chain's CDR3 is CATSPRGRREVRYGYTF. In nucleotides, the CDR3 is TGTGCCACCAGCCCTAGGGGCCGGCGCGAGGTCCGGTATGGCTACACCTTC. The whole variable domain, remainder taken from reference TRBV15 and TRBJ1-2, is DAMVIQNPRYQVTQFGKPVTLSCSQTLNHNVMYWYQQKSSQAPKLLFHYYDKDFNNEADTPDNFQSRRPNTSFCFLDIRSPGLGDTAMYLCATSPRGRREVRYGYTFGSGTRLTVV.